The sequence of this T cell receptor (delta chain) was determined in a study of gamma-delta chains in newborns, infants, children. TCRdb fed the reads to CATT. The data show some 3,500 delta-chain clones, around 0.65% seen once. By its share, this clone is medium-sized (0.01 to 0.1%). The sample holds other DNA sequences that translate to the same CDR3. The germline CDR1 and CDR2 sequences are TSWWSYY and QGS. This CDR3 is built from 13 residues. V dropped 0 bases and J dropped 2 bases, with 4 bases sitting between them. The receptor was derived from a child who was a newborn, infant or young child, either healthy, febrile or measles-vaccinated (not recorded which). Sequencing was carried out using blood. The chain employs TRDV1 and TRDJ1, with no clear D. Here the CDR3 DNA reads TGTGCTCTTGGGGAACTACCGACCGATAAACTCATCTTT. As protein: CALGELPTDKLIF.